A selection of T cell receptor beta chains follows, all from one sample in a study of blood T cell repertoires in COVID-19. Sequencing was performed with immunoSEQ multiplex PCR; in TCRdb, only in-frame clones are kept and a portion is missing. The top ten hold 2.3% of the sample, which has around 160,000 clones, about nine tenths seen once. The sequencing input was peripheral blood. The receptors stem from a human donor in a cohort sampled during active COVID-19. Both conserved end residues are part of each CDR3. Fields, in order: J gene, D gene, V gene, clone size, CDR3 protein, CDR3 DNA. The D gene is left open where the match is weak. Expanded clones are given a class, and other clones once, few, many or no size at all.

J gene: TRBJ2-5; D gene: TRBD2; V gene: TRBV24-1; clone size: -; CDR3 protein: CATSDLSGGHQETQYF; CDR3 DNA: TGTGCCACCAGTGATCTCAGCGGGGGCCACCAAGAGACCCAGTACTTC
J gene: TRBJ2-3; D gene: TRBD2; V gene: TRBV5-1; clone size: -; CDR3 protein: CASTLAGSTDTQYF; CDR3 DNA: TGCGCCAGCACTCTAGCGGGGAGCACAGATACGCAGTATTTT
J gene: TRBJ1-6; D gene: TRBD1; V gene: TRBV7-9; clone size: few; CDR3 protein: CASSPGTGGHSPLHF; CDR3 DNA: TGTGCCAGCAGCCCGGGGACAGGGGGCCATTCACCCCTCCACTTT
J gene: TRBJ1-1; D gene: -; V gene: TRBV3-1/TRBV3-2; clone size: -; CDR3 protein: CASSQFADNTEAFF; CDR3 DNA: TGTGCCAGCAGCCAATTCGCAGATAACACTGAAGCTTTCTTT
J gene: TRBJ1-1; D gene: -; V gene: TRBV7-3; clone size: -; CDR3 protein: CASSLQGGDTEAFF; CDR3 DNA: TGTGCCAGCAGCTTACAAGGGGGAGACACTGAAGCTTTCTTT
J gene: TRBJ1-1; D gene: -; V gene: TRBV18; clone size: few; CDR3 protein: CASSPTPEGSEAFF; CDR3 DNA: TGTGCCAGCTCACCCACCCCAGAGGGAAGTGAAGCTTTCTTT
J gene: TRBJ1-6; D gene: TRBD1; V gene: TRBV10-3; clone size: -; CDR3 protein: CAISETGVQSPLHF; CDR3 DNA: TGTGCCATCAGTGAGACAGGGGTCCAATCACCCCTCCACTTT
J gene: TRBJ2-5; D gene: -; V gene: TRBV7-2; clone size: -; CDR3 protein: CASSLGGVQETQYF; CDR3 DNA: TGTGCCAGCAGCTTGGGCGGGGTACAAGAGACCCAGTACTTC
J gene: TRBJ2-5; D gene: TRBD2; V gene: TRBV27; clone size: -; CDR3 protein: CASKALAGVSETQYF; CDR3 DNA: TGTGCCAGCAAGGCGCTAGCGGGAGTTAGTGAGACCCAGTACTTC
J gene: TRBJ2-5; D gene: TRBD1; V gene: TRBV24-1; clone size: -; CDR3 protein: CATSDIGTVETQYF; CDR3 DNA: TGTGCCACCAGTGACATCGGGACAGTGGAGACCCAGTACTTC
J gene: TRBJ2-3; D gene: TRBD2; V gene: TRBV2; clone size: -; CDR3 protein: CASSEWGGLRRTRTDTQYF; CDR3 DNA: TGTGCCAGCAGTGAATGGGGAGGCCTCCGTAGGACTAGAACAGATACGCAGTATTTT
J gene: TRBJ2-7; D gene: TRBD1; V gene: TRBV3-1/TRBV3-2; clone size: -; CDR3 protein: CASSQTGGSSYEQYF; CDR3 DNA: TGTGCCAGCAGCCAAACAGGGGGCTCATCGTACGAGCAGTACTTC
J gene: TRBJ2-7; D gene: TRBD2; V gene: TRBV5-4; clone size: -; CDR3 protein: CASSLGGGRSSYEQYF; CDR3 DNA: TGTGCCAGCAGCTTGGGAGGCGGGAGGAGCTCCTACGAGCAGTACTTC
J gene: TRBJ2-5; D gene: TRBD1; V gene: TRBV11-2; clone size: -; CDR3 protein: CASSPDRLRETQYF; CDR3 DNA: TGTGCCAGCAGCCCGGACAGGCTAAGGGAGACCCAGTACTTC
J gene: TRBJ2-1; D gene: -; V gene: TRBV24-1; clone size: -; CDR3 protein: CATSDPRRRYNEQFF; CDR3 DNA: TGTGCCACCAGTGACCCGCGACGGAGATACAATGAGCAGTTCTTC
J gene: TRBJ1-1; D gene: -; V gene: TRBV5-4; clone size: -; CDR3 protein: CASSLDPTGHTEAFF; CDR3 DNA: TGTGCCAGCAGCTTGGACCCCACAGGGCACACTGAAGCTTTCTTT
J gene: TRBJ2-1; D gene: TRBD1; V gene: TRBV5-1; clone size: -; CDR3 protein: CASSLRDRSLNEQFF; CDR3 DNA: TGCGCCAGCAGCTTGCGGGACAGGTCTCTGAATGAGCAGTTCTTC
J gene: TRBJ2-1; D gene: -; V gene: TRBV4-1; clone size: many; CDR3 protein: CASSQGLDSYNEQFF; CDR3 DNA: TGCGCCAGCAGCCAAGGGCTAGACTCCTACAATGAGCAGTTCTTC
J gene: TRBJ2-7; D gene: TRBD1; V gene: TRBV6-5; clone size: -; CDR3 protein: CASRRDRDGYEQYF; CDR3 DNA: TGTGCCAGCAGGAGGGACAGGGACGGTTACGAGCAGTACTTC
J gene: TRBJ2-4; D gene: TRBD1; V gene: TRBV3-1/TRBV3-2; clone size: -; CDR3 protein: CASSQVGQGIAKNIQYF; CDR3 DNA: TGTGCCAGCAGCCAAGTTGGACAGGGGATTGCCAAAAACATTCAGTACTTC
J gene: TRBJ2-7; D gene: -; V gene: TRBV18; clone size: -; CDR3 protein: CASSNQGTYEQYF; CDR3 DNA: TGTGCCAGCTCCAACCAGGGGACCTACGAGCAGTACTTC
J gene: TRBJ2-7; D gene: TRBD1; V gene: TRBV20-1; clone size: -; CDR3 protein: CSAGDRDEQYF; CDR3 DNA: TGCAGTGCTGGGGACAGGGACGAGCAGTACTTC
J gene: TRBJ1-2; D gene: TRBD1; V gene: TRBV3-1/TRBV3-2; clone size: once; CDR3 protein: CASSQVEGGHRYGYTF; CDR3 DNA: TGTGCCAGCAGCCAAGTCGAAGGGGGCCATAGGTATGGCTACACCTTC
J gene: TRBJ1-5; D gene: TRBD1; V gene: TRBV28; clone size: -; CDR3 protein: CASIPRGQGYNQPQHF; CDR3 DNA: TGTGCCAGCATTCCTAGGGGACAGGGGTACAATCAGCCCCAGCATTTT
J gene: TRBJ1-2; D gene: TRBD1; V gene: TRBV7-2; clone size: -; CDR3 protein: CASSQDRGALYGYTF; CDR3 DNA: TGTGCCAGCAGCCAGGACAGGGGAGCCCTCTATGGCTACACCTTC
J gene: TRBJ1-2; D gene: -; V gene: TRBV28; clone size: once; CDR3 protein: CASSSPLDSFYGYTF; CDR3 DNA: TGTGCCAGCAGTTCCCCCCTGGACAGCTTCTATGGCTACACCTTC
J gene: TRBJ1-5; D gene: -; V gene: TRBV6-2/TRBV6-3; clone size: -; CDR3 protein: CASSTNAGYSNQPQHF; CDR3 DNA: TGTGCCAGCAGTACAAATGCGGGGTATAGCAATCAGCCCCAGCATTTT
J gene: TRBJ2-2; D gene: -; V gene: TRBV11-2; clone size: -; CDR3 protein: CASSLRDIPNTGELFF; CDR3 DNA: TGTGCCAGCAGCTTAAGGGACATTCCGAACACCGGGGAGCTGTTTTTT
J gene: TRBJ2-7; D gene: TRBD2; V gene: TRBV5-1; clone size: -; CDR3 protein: CASSGGTSGGQTYEQYF; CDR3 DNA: TGCGCCAGCAGTGGCGGGACTAGCGGGGGCCAAACCTACGAGCAGTACTTC
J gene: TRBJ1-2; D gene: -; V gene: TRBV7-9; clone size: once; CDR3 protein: CASSLGSSSYGYTF; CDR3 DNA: TGTGCCAGCAGCTTAGGTTCCTCCAGCTATGGCTACACCTTC
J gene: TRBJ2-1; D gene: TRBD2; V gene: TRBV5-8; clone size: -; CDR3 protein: CASSPENSGGPLYNEQFF; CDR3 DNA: TGTGCCAGCAGCCCCGAAAATAGCGGGGGGCCTTTATACAATGAGCAGTTCTTC
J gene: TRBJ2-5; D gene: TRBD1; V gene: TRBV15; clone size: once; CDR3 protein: CATSRGQGGQETQYF; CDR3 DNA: TGTGCCACCAGCAGAGGACAGGGGGGCCAAGAGACCCAGTACTTC
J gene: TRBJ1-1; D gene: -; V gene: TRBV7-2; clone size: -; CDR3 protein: CASSLSAGLGAFF; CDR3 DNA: TGTGCCAGCAGCTTGTCGGCGGGCCTGGGGGCTTTCTTT
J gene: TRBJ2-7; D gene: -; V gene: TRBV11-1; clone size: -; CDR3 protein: CASSLSRGTYEQYF; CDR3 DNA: TGTGCCAGCAGCTTGTCGAGGGGGACCTACGAGCAGTACTTC
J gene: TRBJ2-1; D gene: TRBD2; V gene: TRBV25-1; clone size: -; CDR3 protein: CASSDSSGSRYNEQFF; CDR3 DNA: TGTGCCAGCAGTGACTCTAGCGGGAGTCGCTACAATGAGCAGTTCTTC
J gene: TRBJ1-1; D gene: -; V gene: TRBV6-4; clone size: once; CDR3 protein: CASSDSGGAAFF; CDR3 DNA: TGTGCCAGCAGTGACTCGGGAGGGGCAGCTTTCTTT
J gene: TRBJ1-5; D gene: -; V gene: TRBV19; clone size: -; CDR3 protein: CASSITAGSNQPQHF; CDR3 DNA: TGTGCCAGTAGTATTACGGCAGGCAGCAATCAGCCCCAGCATTTT
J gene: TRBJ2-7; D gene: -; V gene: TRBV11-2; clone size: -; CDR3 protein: CASSLSGGPYYEQYF; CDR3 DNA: TGTGCCAGCAGCTTATCCGGCGGGCCATACTACGAGCAGTACTTC
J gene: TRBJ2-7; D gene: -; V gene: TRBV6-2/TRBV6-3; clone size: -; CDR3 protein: CASSYSGPGGGRSYEQYF; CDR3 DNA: TGTGCCAGCAGTTACTCGGGACCGGGTGGGGGCCGCTCCTACGAGCAGTACTTC
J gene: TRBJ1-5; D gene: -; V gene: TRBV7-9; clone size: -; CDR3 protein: CASSLGEWQPQHF; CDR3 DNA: TGTGCCAGCAGCTTAGGGGAGTGGCAGCCCCAGCATTTT
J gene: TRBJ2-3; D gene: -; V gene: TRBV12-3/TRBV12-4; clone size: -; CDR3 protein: CASGMGPDTQYF; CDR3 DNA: TGTGCCAGCGGAATGGGCCCAGATACGCAGTATTTT
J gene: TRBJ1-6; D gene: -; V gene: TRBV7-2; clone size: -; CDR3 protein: CASSLQGMGNSPLHF; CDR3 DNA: TGTGCCAGCAGCTTACAGGGCATGGGTAATTCACCCCTCCACTTT
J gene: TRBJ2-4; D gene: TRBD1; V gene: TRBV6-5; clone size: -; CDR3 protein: CASRGQVENKNIQYF; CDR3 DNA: TGTGCCAGCCGCGGACAGGTTGAAAACAAAAACATTCAGTACTTC
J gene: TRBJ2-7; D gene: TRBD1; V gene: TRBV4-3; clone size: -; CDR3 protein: CASSQDLGQGAFNEQYF; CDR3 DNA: TGCGCCAGCAGCCAAGACCTTGGACAGGGGGCTTTTAACGAGCAGTACTTC
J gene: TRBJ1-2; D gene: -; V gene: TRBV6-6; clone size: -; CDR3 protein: CASSYSGDGGYGYTF; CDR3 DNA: TGTGCCAGCAGTTACTCTGGGGACGGGGGCTATGGCTACACCTTC
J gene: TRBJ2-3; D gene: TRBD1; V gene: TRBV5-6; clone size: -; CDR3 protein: CASSSYRDRSDTQYF; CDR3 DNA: TGTGCCAGCAGCTCATACCGGGACAGGTCCGATACGCAGTATTTT
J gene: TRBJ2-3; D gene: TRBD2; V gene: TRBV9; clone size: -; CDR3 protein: CASSPGTSGYTDTQYF; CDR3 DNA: TGTGCCAGCAGCCCCGGGACTAGCGGATACACAGATACGCAGTATTTT
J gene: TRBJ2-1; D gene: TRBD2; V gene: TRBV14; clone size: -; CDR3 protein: CASSQTSGRLDNEQFF; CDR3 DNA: TGTGCCAGCAGCCAAACTAGCGGGCGTTTAGACAATGAGCAGTTCTTC
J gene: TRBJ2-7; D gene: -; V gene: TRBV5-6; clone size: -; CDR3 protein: CASSSSGYEQYF; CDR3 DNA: TGTGCCAGCAGCTCATCAGGGTACGAGCAGTACTTC
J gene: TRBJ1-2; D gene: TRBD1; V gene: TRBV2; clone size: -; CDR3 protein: CTITTGNYGYTF; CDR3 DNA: TGTACCATTACGACAGGGAACTATGGCTACACCTTC
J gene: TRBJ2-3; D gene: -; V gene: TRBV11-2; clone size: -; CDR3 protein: CASSSITQYF; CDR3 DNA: TGTGCCAGCAGCTCCATTACGCAGTATTTT
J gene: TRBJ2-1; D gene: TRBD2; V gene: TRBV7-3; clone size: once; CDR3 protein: CASSLGGRARDEQFF; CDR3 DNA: TGTGCCAGCAGCTTAGGCGGGAGGGCCAGAGATGAGCAGTTCTTC
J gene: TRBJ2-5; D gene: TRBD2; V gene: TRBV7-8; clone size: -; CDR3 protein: CASSLIPAGGARTQYF; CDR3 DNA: TGTGCCAGCAGCTTAATACCAGCGGGGGGCGCAAGGACCCAGTACTTC